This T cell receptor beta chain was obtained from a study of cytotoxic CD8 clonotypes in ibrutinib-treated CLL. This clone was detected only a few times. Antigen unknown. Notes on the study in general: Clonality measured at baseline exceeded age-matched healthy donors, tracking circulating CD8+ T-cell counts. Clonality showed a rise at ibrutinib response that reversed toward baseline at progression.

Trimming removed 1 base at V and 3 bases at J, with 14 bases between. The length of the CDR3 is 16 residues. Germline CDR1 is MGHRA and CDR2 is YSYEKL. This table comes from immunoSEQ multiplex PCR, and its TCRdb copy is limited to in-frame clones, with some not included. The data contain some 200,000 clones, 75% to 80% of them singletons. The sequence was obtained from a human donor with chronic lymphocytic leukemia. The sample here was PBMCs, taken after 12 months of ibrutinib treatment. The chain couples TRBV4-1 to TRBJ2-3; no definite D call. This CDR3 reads CASSQGGPLTTDTQYF. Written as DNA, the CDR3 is TGCGCCAGCAGCCAAGGAGGACCCCTTACAACAGATACGCAGTATTTT.